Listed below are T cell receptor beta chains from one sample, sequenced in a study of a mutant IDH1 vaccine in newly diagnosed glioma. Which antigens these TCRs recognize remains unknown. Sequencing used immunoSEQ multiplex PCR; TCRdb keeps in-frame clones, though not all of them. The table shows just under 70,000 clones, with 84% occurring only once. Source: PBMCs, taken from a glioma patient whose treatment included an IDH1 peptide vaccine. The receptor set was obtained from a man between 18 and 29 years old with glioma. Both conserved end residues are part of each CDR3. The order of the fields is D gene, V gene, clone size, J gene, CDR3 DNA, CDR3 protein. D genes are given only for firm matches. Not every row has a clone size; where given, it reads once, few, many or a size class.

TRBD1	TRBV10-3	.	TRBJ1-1	TGTGCCAGCCAAGGACTCGGGACAGGGTATACTGAAGCTTTCTTT	CASQGLGTGYTEAFF
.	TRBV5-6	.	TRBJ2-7	TGTGCCAGCAGCTTAGTCGGCCGTGAGGCCTACGAGCAGTACTTC	CASSLVGREAYEQYF
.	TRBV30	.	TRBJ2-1	TGTGCCTGGAGTCCCGGGAGCTCCTACAATGAGCAGTTCTTC	CAWSPGSSYNEQFF
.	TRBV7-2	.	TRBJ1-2	TGTGCCAGCAGCTTCAAGGGGCGTAACTATGGCTACACCTTC	CASSFKGRNYGYTF
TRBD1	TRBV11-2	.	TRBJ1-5	TGTGCCAGCAGCCCGCGGACAGGGCCGAATCAGCCCCAGCATTTT	CASSPRTGPNQPQHF
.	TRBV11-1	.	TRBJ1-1	TGTGCCAGCAGCCCTGGGTTGAACACTGAAGCTTTCTTT	CASSPGLNTEAFF
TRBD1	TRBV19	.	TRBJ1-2	TGTGCCGGCAAAGTACAGGGGGAAGAAGTCTACACCTTC	CAGKVQGEEVYTF
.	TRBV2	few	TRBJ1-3	TGTGCCAGCAGCGCAACAGGAAATACCATATATTTT	CASSATGNTIYF
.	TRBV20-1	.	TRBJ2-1	TGCAGTGCTCACTACAATGAGCAGTTCTTC	CSAHYNEQFF
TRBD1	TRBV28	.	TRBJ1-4	TGTGCCAGCTCGACCGGGGGCAGGGGGCGTGAAAAACTGTTTTTT	CASSTGGRGREKLFF
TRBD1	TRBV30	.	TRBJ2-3	TGTGCCTGGAGTATTAGCCGGGACAGGTTCACAGATACGCAGTATTTT	CAWSISRDRFTDTQYF
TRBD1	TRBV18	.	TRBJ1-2	TGTGCCAGCTCCTCCGGGACAGGGGATTTTGATGGCTACACCTTC	CASSSGTGDFDGYTF
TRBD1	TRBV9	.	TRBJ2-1	TGTGCCAGCGACCTCACAGGGGGCGCCGCGAGTGAGCAGTTCTTC	CASDLTGGAASEQFF
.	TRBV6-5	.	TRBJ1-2	TGTGCCAGCAGTTACTCTAGCCGAAGCGGCTACACCTTC	CASSYSSRSGYTF
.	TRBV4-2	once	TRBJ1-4	TGTGCCAGCAGCCTCGACCCGGGGATGCATAATGAAAAACTGTTTTTT	CASSLDPGMHNEKLFF
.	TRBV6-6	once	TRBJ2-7	TGTGCCAGCAGGCTCAGGAGGGATCGTGACGAGCAGTACTTC	CASRLRRDRDEQYF
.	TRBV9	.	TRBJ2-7	TGTGCCAGGCACCCCTACGAGCAGTACTTC	CARHPYEQYF
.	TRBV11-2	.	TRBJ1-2	TGTGCCAGCAGTACCAGGGAGTCGTATGGCTACACCTTC	CASSTRESYGYTF
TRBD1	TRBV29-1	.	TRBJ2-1	TGCAGCGCCCCCCGACAGGGGACCTACAATGAGCAGTTCTTC	CSAPRQGTYNEQFF
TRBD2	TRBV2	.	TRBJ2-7	TGTGCCAGCAGGACTAGTAGCGGGGGGGGCTACGAGCAGTACTTC	CASRTSSGGGYEQYF
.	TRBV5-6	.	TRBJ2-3	TGTGCCAGCAGCTGGGGGACCGGTAGGGGGGATACGCAGTATTTT	CASSWGTGRGDTQYF
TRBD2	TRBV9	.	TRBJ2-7	TGTGCCAGCAGCCCAGTGGTGGCTAGCGGGAGTTCCGAGCAGTACTTC	CASSPVVASGSSEQYF
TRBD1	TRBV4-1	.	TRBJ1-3	TGCGCCAGCAGCCAAGGAGGGGGCCCTGGAAACACCATATATTTT	CASSQGGGPGNTIYF
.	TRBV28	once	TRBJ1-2	TGTGCCAGCAGTTTAAGGGGGTACTATGGCTACACCTTC	CASSLRGYYGYTF
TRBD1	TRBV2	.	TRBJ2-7	TGTGCCAGCAACCGGGACAGGGGAACCTACGAGCAGTACTTC	CASNRDRGTYEQYF
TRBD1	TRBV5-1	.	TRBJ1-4	TGCGCCAGCAGCTCGGCGGGACAGCCTAATGAAAAACTGTTTTTT	CASSSAGQPNEKLFF
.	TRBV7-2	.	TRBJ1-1	TGTGCCAGCAGCTTAGACCAAGCTTTACGGAACACTGAAGCTTTCTTT	CASSLDQALRNTEAFF
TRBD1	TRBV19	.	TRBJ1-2	TGTGCCAGTGCACGGGGAGGGGGCAACTTCTATGGCTACACCTTC	CASARGGGNFYGYTF
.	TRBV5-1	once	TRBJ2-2	TGCGCCAGCAGCTTCCCCGGTTTGAACACCGGGGAGCTGTTTTTT	CASSFPGLNTGELFF
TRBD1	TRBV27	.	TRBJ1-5	TGTGCCAGCAGTAGGGACAGCACCAACTTTAATCAGCCCCAGCATTTT	CASSRDSTNFNQPQHF
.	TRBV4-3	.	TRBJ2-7	TGCGCCAGCAGCCAAGATCGAGGGGCGGCCACTTCCTACGAGCAGTACTTC	CASSQDRGAATSYEQYF
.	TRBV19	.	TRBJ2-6	TGTGCCAGTAGTAGAGAAGGGACTGGGGCCAACGTCCTGACTTTC	CASSREGTGANVLTF
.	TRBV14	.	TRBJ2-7	TGTGCCAGCAGCCAAGACACCCTCTCCTCCTACGAGCAGTACTTC	CASSQDTLSSYEQYF
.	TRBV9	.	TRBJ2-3	TGTGCCAGCAGCGCGCCGATGCATAAGGGAGATACGCAGTATTTT	CASSAPMHKGDTQYF
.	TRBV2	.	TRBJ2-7	TGTGCCAGCAGTGAAGCGCTGGAGGACCTCTCCTACGAGCAGTACTTC	CASSEALEDLSYEQYF
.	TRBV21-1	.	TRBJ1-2	TGTGCCAGCAGCAAAGGTCAGGGACAGGGGGCTAGGACTGGCTACACCTTC	CASSKGQGQGARTGYTF
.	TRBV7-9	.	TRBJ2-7	TGTGCCAGCAGCTTAAATAGCGGCCCCCTCTCCTACGAGCAGTACTTC	CASSLNSGPLSYEQYF
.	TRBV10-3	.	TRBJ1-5	TGTGCCATCAGCAGGGAGGGTCAGCCCCAGCATTTT	CAISREGQPQHF
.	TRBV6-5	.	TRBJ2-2	TGTGCCAGCAGAACAGGGTCGTGGAACACCGGGGAGCTGTTTTTT	CASRTGSWNTGELFF
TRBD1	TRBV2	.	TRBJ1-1	TGTGCCAGCAGTCGACAGGGAATTAACACTGAAGCTTTCTTT	CASSRQGINTEAFF
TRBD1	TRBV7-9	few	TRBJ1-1	TGTGCCAGCAGCCCGGGGACAGAAATGAACACTGAAGCTTTCTTT	CASSPGTEMNTEAFF
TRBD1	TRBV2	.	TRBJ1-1	TGTGCCAGCAAGTGGGACAGAGCTGAGAACACTGAAGCTTTCTTT	CASKWDRAENTEAFF
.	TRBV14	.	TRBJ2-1	TGTGCCAGCAGCCAAGACGTGCAGGGTCTAACCTACAATGAGCAGTTCTTC	CASSQDVQGLTYNEQFF
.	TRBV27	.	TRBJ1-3	TGTGCCAGCAGTCTAACAGGGAGTGGAAACACCATATATTTT	CASSLTGSGNTIYF